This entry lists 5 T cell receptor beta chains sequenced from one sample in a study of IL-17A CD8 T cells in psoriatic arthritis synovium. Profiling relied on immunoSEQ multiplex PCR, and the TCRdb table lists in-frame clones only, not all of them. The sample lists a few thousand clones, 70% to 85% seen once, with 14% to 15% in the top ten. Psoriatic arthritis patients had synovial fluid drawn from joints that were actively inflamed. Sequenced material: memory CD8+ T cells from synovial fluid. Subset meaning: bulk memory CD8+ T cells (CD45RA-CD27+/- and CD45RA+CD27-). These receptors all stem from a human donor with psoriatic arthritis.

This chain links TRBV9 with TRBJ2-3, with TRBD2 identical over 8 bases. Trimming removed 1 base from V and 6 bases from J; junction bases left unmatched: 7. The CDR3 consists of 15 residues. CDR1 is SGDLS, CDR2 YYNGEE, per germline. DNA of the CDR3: TGTGCCAGCAGCGTATTCAGCGGGGGAGGGGATACGCAGTATTTT. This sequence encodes CASSVFSGGGDTQYF.

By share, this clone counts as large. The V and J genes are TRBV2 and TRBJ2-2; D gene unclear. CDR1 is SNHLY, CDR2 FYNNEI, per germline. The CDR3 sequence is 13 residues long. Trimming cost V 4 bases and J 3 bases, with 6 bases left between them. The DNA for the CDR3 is TGTGCCAGCAGTGCCTACCACACCGGGGAGCTGTTTTTT. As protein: CASSAYHTGELFF. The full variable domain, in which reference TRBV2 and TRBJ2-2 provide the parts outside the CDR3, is EPEVTQTPSHQVTQMGQEVILRCVPISNHLYFYWYRQILGQKVEFLVSFYNNEISEKSEIFDDQFSVERPDGSNFTLKIRSTKLEDSAMYFCASSAYHTGELFFGEGSRLTVL.

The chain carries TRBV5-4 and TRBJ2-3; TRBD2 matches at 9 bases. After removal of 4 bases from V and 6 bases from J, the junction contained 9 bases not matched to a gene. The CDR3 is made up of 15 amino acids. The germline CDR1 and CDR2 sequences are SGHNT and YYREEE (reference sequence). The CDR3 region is CASSRSGTSPDTQYF. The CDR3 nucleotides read TGTGCCAGCAGCCGATCAGGGACTAGCCCCGATACGCAGTATTTT.

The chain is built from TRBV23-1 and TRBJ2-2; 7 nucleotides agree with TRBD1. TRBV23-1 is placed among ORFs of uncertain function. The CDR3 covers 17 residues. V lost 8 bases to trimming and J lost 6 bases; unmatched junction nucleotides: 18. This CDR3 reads CASGPHCDRAAAGELFF. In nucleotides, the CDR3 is TGCGCCAGCGGACCCCACTGCGACAGGGCGGCAGCCGGGGAGCTGTTTTTT.

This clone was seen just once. The CDR3 sequence is CASSLRLGNTEAFF. The CDR3 DNA follows: TGCGCCAGCAGCTTGCGTTTAGGAAACACTGAAGCTTTCTTT. V gene TRBV5-1 combines with J gene TRBJ1-1; no clear D gene. Germline CDR1 reads SGHRS; CDR2 reads YFSETQ. The CDR3 length is 14 residues. Trimming took off 1 base at V and 2 bases at J, with 9 bases between the two ends.